This TCR beta chain originates from a study of cytomegalovirus exposure and HLA in healthy donors. Overall study context: In a later analysis, the approximately 120 validation repertoires were reported to have used the same platform as the 550 to 850 first-cohort repertoires.

Notes on the study in general: The study put 150 or so TCR beta chains on its list as cytomegalovirus-associated.

The method was immunoSEQ multiplex PCR; TCRdb's version includes in-frame clones alone and lacks a portion of them. The table shows about 55,000 clones, with around 90% occurring only once. Trimming cost V 8 bases and J 4 bases, with 15 bases left between them. The CDR3 is 13 amino acids. Germline V gene sequence: CDR1 SNHLY, CDR2 FYNNEI. This clone was seen a few times. The antigen is undetermined. This receptor was taken from a man between 18 and 35 years old in good health and CMV-seronegative. The genes are TRBV2 and TRBJ2-7, with D possibly matching TRBD2 (6 bases). Material for sequencing was PBMCs. CDR3 DNA: TGTGCCAGCGTAAGGACTACTAGATACGAGCAGTACTTC. This sequence encodes CASVRTTRYEQYF.